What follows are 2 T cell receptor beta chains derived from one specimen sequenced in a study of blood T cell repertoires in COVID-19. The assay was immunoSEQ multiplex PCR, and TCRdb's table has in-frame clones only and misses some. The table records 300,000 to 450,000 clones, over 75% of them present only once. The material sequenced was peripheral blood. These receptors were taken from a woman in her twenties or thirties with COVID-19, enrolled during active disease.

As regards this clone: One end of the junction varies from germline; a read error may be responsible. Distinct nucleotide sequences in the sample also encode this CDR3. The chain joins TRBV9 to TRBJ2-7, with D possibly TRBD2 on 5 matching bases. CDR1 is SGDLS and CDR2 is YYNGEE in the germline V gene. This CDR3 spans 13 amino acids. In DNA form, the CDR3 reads TGTGCCAGTAGCGTCTCCCCGTCCTACGAGCAGTACTTC. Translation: CASSVSPSYEQYF.

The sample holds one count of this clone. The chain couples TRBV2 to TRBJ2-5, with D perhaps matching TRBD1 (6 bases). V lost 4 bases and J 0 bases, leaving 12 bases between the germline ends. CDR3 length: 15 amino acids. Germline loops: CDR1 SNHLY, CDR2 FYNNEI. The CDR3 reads CASSVLGGYQETQYF. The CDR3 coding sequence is TGTGCCAGCAGTGTACTAGGGGGATACCAAGAGACCCAGTACTTC.